What follows describes a single T cell receptor (beta chain). Its antigen is unknown. This entry is derived from a study of T cells in localized non-small cell lung cancer. Findings of the study overall: Appearances in adjacent lung were noted for a median approximately 61 of the top 100 tumor clones. Uninvolved adjacent lung showed higher T cell clonality than tumor.

Sequencing was performed with immunoSEQ multiplex PCR; in TCRdb, only in-frame clones are kept and a portion is missing. The table includes 75,000 to 80,000 clones, around 89% detected once. The clonotype originates from a woman between 35 and 70 years old with stage I squamous cell lung carcinoma. Sequenced material: peripheral blood, taken before any cancer treatment.

The CDR3 is CASSMTNPGANVLTF. CDR3 nucleotide sequence: TGTGCCAGCAGCATGACGAATCCCGGGGCCAACGTCCTGACTTTC. The rearrangement uses TRBV9 and TRBJ2-6; no clear D gene. Germline V CDR1 and CDR2: SGDLS, YYNGEE. The CDR3 covers 15 residues. Trimming left V 4 bases short and J 4 bases short, with 12 bases between.